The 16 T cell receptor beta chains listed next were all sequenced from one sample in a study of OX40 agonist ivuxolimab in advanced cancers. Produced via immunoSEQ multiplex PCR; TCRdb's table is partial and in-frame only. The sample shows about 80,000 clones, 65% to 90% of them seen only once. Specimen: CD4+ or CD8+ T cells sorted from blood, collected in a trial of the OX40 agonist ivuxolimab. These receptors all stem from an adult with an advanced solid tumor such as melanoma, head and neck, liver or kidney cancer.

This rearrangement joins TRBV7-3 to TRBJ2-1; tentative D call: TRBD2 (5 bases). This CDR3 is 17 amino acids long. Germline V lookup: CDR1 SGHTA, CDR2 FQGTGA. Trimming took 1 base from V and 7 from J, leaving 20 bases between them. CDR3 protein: CASSLIAGEALGNEQFF. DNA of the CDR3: TGTGCCAGCAGCTTAATAGCCGGGGAAGCTTTGGGAAATGAGCAGTTCTTC.

The CDR3 coding sequence is TGTGCCAGCAGCTGGGGACCGACTGCCGCCGGCGAGCAGTACTTC. Amino acids: CASSWGPTAAGEQYF. The chain uses TRBV7-3 and TRBJ2-7; D is tentatively TRBD1 or TRBD2 (5 bases each). V lost 4 bases to trimming and J lost 6 bases, with 19 bases between them. This CDR3 is 15 amino acids long. In germline, CDR1 is SGHTA, CDR2 FQGTGA.

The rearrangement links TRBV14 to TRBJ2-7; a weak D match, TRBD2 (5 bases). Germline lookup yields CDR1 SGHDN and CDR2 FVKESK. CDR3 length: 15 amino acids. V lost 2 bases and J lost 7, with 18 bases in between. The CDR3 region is CASSQYQAASGEQYF. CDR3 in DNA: TGTGCCAGCAGCCAATACCAGGCCGCGTCGGGGGAGCAGTACTTC.

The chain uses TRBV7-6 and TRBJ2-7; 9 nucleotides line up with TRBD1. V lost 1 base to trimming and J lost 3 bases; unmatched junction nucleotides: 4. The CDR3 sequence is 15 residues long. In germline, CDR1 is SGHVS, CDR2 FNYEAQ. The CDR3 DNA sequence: TGTGCCAGCAGCTTAGAACAGGGGGCTCACTACGAGCAGTACTTC. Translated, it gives CASSLEQGAHYEQYF. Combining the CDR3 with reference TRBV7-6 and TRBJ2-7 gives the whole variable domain GAGVSQSPRYKVTKRGQDVALRCDPISGHVSLYWYRQALGQGPEFLTYFNYEAQQDKSGLPNDRFSAERPEGSISTLTIQRTEQRDSAMYRCASSLEQGAHYEQYFGPGTRLTVT.

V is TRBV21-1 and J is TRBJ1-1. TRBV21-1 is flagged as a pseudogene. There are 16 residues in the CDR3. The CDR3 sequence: CASSKPPGSGSTEAFF. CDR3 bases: TGTGCCAGCAGCAAACCGCCGGGATCTGGGAGCACTGAAGCTTTCTTT.

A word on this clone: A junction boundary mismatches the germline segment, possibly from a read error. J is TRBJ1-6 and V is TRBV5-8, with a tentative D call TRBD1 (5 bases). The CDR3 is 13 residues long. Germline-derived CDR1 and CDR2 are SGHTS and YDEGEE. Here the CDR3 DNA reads TGTGCCAGCAGCGGGGACGGGAATTCTCCCCTCCACTTT. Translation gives CASSGDGNSPLHF.

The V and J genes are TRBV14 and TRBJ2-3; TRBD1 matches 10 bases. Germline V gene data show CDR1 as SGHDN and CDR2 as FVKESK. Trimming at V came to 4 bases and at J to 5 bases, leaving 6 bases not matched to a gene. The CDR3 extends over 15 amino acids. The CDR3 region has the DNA TGTGCCAGCAGCCTGGGGACAGGGGTTGGAGATACGCAGTATTTT. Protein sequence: CASSLGTGVGDTQYF.

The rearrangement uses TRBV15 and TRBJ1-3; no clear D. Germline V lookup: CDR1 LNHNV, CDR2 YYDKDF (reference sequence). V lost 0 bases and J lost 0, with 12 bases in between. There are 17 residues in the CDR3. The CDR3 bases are TGTGCCACCAGCAGAGACCGGGTGCGGGACTCTGGAAACACCATATATTTT. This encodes CATSRDRVRDSGNTIYF.

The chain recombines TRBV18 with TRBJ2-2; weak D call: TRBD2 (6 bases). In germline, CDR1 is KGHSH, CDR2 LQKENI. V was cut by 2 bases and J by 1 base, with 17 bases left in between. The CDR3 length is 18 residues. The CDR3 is CASSPISAGSGNTGELFF. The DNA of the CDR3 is TGTGCCAGCTCACCAATCTCGGCGGGGAGCGGGAACACCGGGGAGCTGTTTTTT.

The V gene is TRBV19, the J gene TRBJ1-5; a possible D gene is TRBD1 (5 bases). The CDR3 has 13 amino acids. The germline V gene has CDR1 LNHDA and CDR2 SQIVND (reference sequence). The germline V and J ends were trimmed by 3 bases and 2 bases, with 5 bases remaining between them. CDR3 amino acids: CASSMTGNQPQHF. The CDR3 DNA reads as TGTGCCAGTAGTATGACAGGCAATCAGCCCCAGCATTTT.

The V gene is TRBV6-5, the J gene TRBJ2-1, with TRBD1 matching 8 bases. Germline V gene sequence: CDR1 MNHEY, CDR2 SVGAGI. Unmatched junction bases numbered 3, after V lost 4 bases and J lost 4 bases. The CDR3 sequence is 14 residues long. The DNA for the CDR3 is TGTGCCAGCAGTTCCCAGGGGGCTTACAATGAGCAGTTCTTC. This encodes CASSSQGAYNEQFF.

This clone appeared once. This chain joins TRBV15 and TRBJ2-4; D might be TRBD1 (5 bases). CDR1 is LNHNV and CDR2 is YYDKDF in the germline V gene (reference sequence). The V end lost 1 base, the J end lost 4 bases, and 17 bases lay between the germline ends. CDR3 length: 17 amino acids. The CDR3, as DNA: TGTGCCACCAGCAGAGCCGAGATCGCCAGACAGAAAAACATTCAGTACTTC. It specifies CATSRAEIARQKNIQYF. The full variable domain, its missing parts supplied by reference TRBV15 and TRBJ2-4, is DAMVIQNPRYQVTQFGKPVTLSCSQTLNHNVMYWYQQKSSQAPKLLFHYYDKDFNNEADTPDNFQSRRPNTSFCFLDIRSPGLGDTAMYLCATSRAEIARQKNIQYFGAGTRLSVL.

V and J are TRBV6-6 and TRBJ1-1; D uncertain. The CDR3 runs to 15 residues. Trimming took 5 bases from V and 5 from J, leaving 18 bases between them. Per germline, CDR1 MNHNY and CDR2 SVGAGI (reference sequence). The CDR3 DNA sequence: TGTGCCAGCAGTCTCTCCTTGAACACTGAAACTGAAGCTTTCTTT. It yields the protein CASSLSLNTETEAFF.

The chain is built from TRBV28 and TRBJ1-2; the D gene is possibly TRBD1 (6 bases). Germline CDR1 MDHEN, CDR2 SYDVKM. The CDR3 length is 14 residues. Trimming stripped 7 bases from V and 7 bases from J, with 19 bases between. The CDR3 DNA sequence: TGTGCCAGCACCAGGGGAGGGGCCTCCGCTGGCTACACCTTC. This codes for CASTRGGASAGYTF.

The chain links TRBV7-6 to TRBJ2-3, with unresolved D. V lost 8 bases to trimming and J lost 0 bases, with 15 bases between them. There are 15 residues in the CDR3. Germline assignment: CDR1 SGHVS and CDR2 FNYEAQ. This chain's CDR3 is CASSYSGLSTDTQYF. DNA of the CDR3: TGTGCCAGCTCTTATTCGGGCCTGAGCACAGATACGCAGTATTTT.

The CDR3 here is CASSNRGGRAFF. The CDR3 nucleotides are TGTGCCAGTAGTAACAGGGGAGGTAGAGCTTTCTTT. The chain recombines TRBV19 with TRBJ1-1, with 7 bases lining up with TRBD1. Trimming cost V 4 bases and J 10 bases; bases outside gene matches: 6. Germline V CDR1 and CDR2: LNHDA, SQIVND (reference sequence). The CDR3 covers 12 residues. Supplemented by reference TRBV19 and TRBJ1-1, the full variable domain reads DGGITQSPKYLFRKEGQNVTLSCEQNLNHDAMYWYRQDPGQGLRLIYYSQIVNDFQKGDIAEGYSVSREKKESFPLTVTSAQKNPTAFYLCASSNRGGRAFFGQGTRLTVV.